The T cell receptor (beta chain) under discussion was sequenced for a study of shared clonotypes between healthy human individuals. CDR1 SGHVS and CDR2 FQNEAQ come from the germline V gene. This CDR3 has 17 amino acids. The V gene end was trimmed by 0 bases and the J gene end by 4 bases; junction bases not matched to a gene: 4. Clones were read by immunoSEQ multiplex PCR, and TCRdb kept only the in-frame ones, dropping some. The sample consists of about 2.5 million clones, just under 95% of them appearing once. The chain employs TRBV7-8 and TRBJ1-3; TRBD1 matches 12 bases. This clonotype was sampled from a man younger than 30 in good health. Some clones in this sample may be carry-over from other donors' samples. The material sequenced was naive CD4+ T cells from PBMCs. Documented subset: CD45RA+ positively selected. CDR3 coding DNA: TGTGCCAGCAGCTTAGCTGTGGGACAGGGGGCCGGAAACACCATATATTTT. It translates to CASSLAVGQGAGNTIYF.